This TCR beta chain was recorded in a study of T cells in Graves' hyperthyroidism and ophthalmopathy. Amplified regions were TCR beta CDR3 sequences from RNA transcripts. HTBI primers were used for first-round RT-PCR of the TCR CDR3. TCRdb used MiXCR to reprocess the multiplex PCR reads, holding one entry per CDR3 protein. There are a few hundred thousand distinct CDR3 sequences in the sample; 46% occur only once, and around 47% lies in the top ten. Study-wide results and caveats: The model made its ophthalmopathy prediction, and onset followed a median approximately six months later.

This clonotype was observed a handful of times. The antigen is not known. There are 14 residues in the CDR3. Germline CDR1 reads DFQATT; CDR2 reads SNEGSKA (reference sequence). Trimming took off 6 bases at V and 3 bases at J, with 18 bases between the two ends. Diagnoses were established using clinical symptoms, serum thyroxine and TRAb, thyroid ultrasound and orbital computed tomography. Sequencing input: peripheral blood or thyroid tissue (not recorded which). The receptor was derived from an adult woman with Graves' disease, either hyperthyroidism or ophthalmopathy (not recorded which). The genes are TRBV20-1 and TRBJ2-7; perhaps TRBD1 as D (8 bases). This chain's CDR3 is CSARDRRGFYEQYF. The CDR3 DNA reads TGCAGTGCAAGGGACAGGCGGGGGTTCTACGAGCAGTACTTC.